The sequence of this TCR beta chain was determined in a study of immune characterization of retroperitoneal liposarcoma. This clonotype is termed medium-sized. The germline V gene encodes CDR1 MNHNY and CDR2 SVGAGI (reference sequence). This CDR3 is built from 14 residues. TCRdb used MiXCR to reprocess the PCR reads, holding one entry per CDR3 protein. Among about 10,000 distinct CDR3 sequences listed, 28% were seen once. The specimen sequenced was tumor tissue. The sequence derives from a male donor with retroperitoneal liposarcoma. The V and J genes are TRBV6-6 and TRBJ2-1; D may correspond to TRBD1 or TRBD2 (5 bases each). The J call may be wrong; the DNA end is better matched by TRBJ2-7. The CDR3: CASSYSEGSAEQYF. The CDR3, as DNA: TGTGCCAGCAGTTACTCCGAGGGGTCTGCGGAGCAGTACTTC.